This T cell receptor beta chain was recorded in a study of response to subunit inactivated influenza vaccine. Study results and limitations: T cells newly recruited by each seasonal influenza vaccination are few, the authors suggested.

A note on this clonotype: The antigen is unknown.

MiXCR, run by TCRdb on the RT-PCR reads, gives a single entry per CDR3 protein. Among 500,000 to 750,000 distinct CDR3 sequences listed, about 15% were seen once. The V gene lost 1 base and the J gene lost 4 bases, with 18 bases spanning the gap. Germline values: CDR1 SGHRS, CDR2 YFSETQ. The CDR3 has 18 amino acids. This TCR came from a man between 45 and 60 years old who received an inactivated influenza vaccine. Material: PBMCs from blood, obtained about 12 days after vaccination. The chain is built from TRBV5-1 and TRBJ1-6; no clear D gene. The CDR3 DNA reads as TGCGCCAGCAGCTTGAGGTCCCAGTTGGAAATTTATAATTCACCCCTCCACTTT. Its translation is CASSLRSQLEIYNSPLHF.